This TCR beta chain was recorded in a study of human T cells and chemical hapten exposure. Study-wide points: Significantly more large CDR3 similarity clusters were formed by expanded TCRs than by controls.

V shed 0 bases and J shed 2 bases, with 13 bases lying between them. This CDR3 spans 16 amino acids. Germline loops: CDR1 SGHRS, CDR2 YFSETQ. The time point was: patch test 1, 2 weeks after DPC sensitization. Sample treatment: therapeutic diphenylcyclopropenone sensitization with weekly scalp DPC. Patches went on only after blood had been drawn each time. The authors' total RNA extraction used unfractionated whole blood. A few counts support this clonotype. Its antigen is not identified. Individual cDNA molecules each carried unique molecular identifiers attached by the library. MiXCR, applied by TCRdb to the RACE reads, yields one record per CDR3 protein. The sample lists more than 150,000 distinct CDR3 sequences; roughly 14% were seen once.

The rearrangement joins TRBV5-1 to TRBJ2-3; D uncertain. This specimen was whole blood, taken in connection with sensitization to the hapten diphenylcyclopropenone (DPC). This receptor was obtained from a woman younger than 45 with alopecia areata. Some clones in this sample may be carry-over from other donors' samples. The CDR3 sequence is CASSLGFWTDTDTQYF. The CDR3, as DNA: TGCGCCAGCAGCTTGGGATTCTGGACGGACACAGATACGCAGTATTTT.